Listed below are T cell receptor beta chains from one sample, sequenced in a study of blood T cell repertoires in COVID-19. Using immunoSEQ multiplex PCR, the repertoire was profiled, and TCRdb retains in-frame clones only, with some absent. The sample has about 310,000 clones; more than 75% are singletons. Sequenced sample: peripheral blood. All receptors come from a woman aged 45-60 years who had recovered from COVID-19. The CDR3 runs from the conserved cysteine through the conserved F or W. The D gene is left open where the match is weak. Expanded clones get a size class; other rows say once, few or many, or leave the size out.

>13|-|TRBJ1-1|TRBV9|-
CASSGTASSEAFF
TGTGCCAGCAGCGGCACAGCTTCGAGTGAAGCTTTCTTT
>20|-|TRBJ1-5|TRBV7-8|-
CASSFSAAEDETRSNQPQHF
TGTGCCAGCAGCTTTAGTGCCGCAGAGGATGAAACTAGGAGCAATCAGCCCCAGCATTTT
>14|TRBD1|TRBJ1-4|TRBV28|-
CASSRTGSNEKLFF
TGTGCCAGCAGCCGGACAGGGTCTAATGAAAAACTGTTTTTT
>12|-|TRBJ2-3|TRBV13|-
CASSLVYDTQYF
TGTGCCAGCAGCTTAGTTTATGATACGCAGTATTTT
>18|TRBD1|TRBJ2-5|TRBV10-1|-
CASSERARGQGRQETQYF
TGCGCCAGCAGTGAAAGGGCAAGGGGACAGGGACGGCAAGAGACCCAGTACTTC
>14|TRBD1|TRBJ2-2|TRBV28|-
CASRGTGETGELFF
TGTGCCAGCCGAGGTACAGGGGAGACCGGGGAGCTGTTTTTT
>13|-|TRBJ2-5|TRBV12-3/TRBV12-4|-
CASNLGELETQYF
TGTGCCAGCAACCTCGGGGAGTTAGAGACCCAGTACTTC
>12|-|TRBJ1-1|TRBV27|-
CASSHLGVEAFF
TGTGCCAGCAGTCACTTAGGGGTCGAAGCTTTCTTT
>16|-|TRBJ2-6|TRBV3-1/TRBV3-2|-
CASSQDPGAGANVLTF
TGTGCCAGCAGCCAAGATCCCGGGGCTGGGGCCAACGTCCTGACTTTC
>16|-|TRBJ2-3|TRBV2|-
CASPPFENDRTDTQYF
TGTGCCAGCCCCCCCTTTGAGAACGATCGAACAGATACGCAGTATTTT
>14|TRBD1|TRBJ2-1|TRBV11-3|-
CASSFRQGANEQFF
TGTGCCAGCAGCTTCAGACAGGGGGCAAATGAGCAGTTCTTC
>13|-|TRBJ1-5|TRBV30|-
CAWSTASNQPQHF
TGTGCCTGGAGTACAGCAAGCAATCAGCCCCAGCATTTT
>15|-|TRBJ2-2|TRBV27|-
CASRRGTTNTGELFF
TGTGCCAGCAGGCGGGGCACCACGAACACCGGGGAGCTGTTTTTT
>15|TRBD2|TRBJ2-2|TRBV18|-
CASSPGTSGTGELFF
TGTGCCAGCTCACCCGGGACTAGCGGGACCGGGGAGCTGTTTTTT
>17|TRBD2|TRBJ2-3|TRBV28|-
CASSRGAGGRAPDTQYF
TGTGCCAGCAGTAGAGGCGCGGGCGGGAGGGCCCCAGATACGCAGTATTTT
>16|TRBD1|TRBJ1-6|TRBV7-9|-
CASSTGTGGGGSPLHF
TGTGCCAGCAGCACCGGGACAGGGGGTGGTGGTTCACCCCTCCACTTT
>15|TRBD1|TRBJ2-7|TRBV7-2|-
CASSLVGQGPYEQYF
TGTGCCAGCAGCTTAGTGGGACAGGGCCCCTACGAGCAGTACTTC
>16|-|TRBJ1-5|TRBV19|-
CASSIRGQVRGQPQHF
TGTGCCAGTAGTATAAGGGGTCAGGTGAGAGGTCAGCCCCAGCATTTT
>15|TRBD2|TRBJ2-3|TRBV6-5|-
CASSETSGGADTQYF
TGTGCCAGCAGCGAGACTAGCGGGGGGGCAGATACGCAGTATTTT
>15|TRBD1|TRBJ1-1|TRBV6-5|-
CASSSQQGAFTEAFF
TGTGCCAGCAGTTCCCAACAGGGGGCGTTCACTGAAGCTTTCTTT
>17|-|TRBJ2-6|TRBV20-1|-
CSASPWTGSSGANVLTF
TGCAGTGCCAGTCCTTGGACGGGGAGCTCTGGGGCCAACGTCCTGACTTTC
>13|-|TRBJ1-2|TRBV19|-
CASVDSTNYGYTF
TGTGCCAGTGTGGACAGTACTAACTATGGCTACACCTTC
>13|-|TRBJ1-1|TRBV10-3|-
CAISEPGITEAFF
TGTGCCATCAGTGAGCCAGGGATCACTGAAGCTTTCTTT
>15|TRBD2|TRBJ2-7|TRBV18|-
CASRDTGLAGHEQYF
TGTGCCAGCCGTGACACCGGACTAGCGGGTCACGAGCAGTACTTC
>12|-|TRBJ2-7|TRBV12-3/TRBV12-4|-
CASSFQGRRLYF
TGTGCCAGCAGTTTCCAGGGGCGGAGGCTGTACTTC
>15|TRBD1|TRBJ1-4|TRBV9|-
CASSIQTGAGEKLFF
TGTGCCAGCAGCATCCAGACAGGGGCGGGTGAAAAACTGTTTTTT
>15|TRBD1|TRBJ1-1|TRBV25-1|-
CASSDPAGGDTEAFF
TGTGCCAGCAGTGACCCCGCAGGGGGAGACACTGAAGCTTTCTTT
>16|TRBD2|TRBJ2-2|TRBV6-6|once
CASSLAGGAGAGELFF
TGTGCCAGCAGTCTAGCGGGGGGAGCCGGGGCCGGGGAGCTGTTTTTT
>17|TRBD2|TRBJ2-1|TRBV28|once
CARTGLAGEMLYNEQFF
TGTGCCAGGACGGGACTAGCGGGAGAAATGTTATACAATGAGCAGTTCTTC
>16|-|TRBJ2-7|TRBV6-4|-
CASSAGDSCPENEQYF
TGTGCCAGCTCTGCCGGGGACTCTTGTCCGGAAAACGAGCAGTACTTC
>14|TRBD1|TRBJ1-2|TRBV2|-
CAGKGQPINYGYTF
TGTGCCGGGAAGGGACAGCCTATCAACTATGGCTACACCTTC
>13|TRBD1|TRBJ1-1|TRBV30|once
CAWDKTGGTEAFF
TGTGCCTGGGATAAGACAGGGGGCACTGAAGCTTTCTTT
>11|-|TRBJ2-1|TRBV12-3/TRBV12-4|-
CASRRLLEQFF
TGTGCCAGCAGACGACTCCTTGAGCAGTTCTTC
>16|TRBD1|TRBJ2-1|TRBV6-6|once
CASSYSAGQGYNEQFF
TGTGCCAGCAGTTACTCGGCGGGACAGGGTTACAATGAGCAGTTCTTC
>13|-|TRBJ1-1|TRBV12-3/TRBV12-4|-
CASSSALGAEAFF
TGTGCCAGCAGCTCTGCACTGGGAGCTGAAGCTTTCTTT
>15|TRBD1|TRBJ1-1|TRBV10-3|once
CAISATDRENTEAFF
TGTGCCATCAGCGCTACGGACAGGGAGAACACTGAAGCTTTCTTT
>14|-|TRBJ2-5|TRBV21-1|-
CASSEQGIWETQYF
TGTGCCAGCAGCGAACAGGGGATTTGGGAGACCCAGTACTTC
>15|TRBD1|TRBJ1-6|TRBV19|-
CASSPGTGDNSPLHF
TGTGCCAGTAGCCCAGGGACAGGGGATAATTCACCCCTCCACTTT
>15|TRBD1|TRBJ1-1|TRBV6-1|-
CASSELDRGGTEAFF
TGTGCCAGCAGTGAATTGGACAGGGGGGGGACTGAAGCTTTCTTT
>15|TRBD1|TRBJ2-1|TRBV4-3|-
CASSRVWDRLVEQFF
TGCGCCAGCAGCCGGGTTTGGGACAGGCTGGTTGAGCAGTTCTTC
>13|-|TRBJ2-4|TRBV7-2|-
CASSSRAQNIQYF
TGTGCCAGCAGCTCCAGGGCCCAAAACATTCAGTACTTC
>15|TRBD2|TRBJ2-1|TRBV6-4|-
CASSDSAGSGGEQFF
TGTGCCAGCAGTGACTCAGCGGGAAGCGGCGGTGAGCAGTTCTTC
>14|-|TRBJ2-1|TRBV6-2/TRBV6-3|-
CASSYSPESDEQFF
TGTGCCAGCAGTTACTCGCCGGAGTCCGATGAGCAGTTCTTC
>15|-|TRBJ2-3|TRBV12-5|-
CASGLGNRDTDTQYF
TGTGCTAGTGGTTTGGGGAACAGGGACACAGATACGCAGTATTTT
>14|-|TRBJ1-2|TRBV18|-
CASSPPGGAAGYTF
TGTGCCAGCTCACCACCGGGAGGGGCTGCTGGCTACACCTTC
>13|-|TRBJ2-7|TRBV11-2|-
CASSLVGTFEQYF
TGTGCCAGCAGCTTAGTCGGGACTTTCGAGCAGTACTTC
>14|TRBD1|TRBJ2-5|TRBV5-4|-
CASSLTGQEETQYF
TGTGCCAGCAGCTTGACCGGACAGGAGGAGACCCAGTACTTC
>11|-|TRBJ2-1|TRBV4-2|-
CASNYGSEQFF
TGTGCCAGCAACTATGGATCCGAGCAGTTCTTC
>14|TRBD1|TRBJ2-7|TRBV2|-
CASSEQGASYEQYF
TGTGCCAGCAGTGAACAGGGGGCCTCCTACGAGCAGTACTTC
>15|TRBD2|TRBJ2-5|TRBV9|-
CASSAVAGDQETQYF
TGTGCCAGCAGCGCAGTCGCGGGGGACCAAGAGACCCAGTACTTC
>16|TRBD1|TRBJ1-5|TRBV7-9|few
CASSAGDRGSNQPQHF
TGTGCCAGCAGCGCAGGGGACAGGGGGAGCAATCAGCCCCAGCATTTT
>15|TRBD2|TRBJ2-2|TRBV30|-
CAWTKRGGGPGELFF
TGTGCCTGGACGAAGCGGGGGGGCGGTCCCGGGGAGCTGTTTTTT
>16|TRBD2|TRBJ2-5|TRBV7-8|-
CASSLGSSGGRETQYF
TGTGCCAGCAGCTTAGGGTCTAGCGGGGGGCGGGAGACCCAGTACTTC
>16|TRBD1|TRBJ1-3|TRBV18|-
CASSPTGATLGNTIYF
TGTGCCAGCTCACCTACAGGGGCCACACTTGGAAACACCATATATTTT
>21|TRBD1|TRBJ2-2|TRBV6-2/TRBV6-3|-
CASSYTPGQGVPGDYTGELFF
TGTGCCAGCAGTTACACACCGGGACAGGGGGTTCCAGGGGACTACACCGGGGAGCTGTTTTTT
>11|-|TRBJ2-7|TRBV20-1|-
CSGPAGGQQYF
TGCAGTGGCCCCGCGGGTGGGCAGCAGTACTTC